This TCR beta chain was profiled in a study of vaccination effects on CD4 cells after COVID-19. V lost 3 bases and J lost 5, with 6 bases in between. The CDR3 spans 12 residues. Germline CDR1 and CDR2: LGHNT and FRNRAP. CD4+ T cell isolation took place after about nine days of culture. Two doses of either BNT162b2 or mRNA-1273 were given to each participant. Vaccine recipients, nucleocapsid antibody negative, had no prior SARS-CoV-2 infection. Days 3 and 7 were when half the medium was replaced with IL-2 medium. In regard to this clone: The antigen remains unidentified.

The method was immunoSEQ multiplex PCR; TCRdb's version includes in-frame clones alone and lacks a portion of them. The sample lists approximately 61,000 clones, around 84% occurring once. The chain couples TRBV12-5 to TRBJ2-3; unclear D gene. Sequences were derived from CD4+ T cells from PBMCs cultured without peptide, sampled after COVID-19 vaccination. The clonotype was recovered from a human donor who received a COVID-19 vaccine. The CDR3 region is CASGLGIDTQYF. The CDR3 DNA reads as TGTGCTAGTGGTTTAGGGATAGATACGCAGTATTTT.